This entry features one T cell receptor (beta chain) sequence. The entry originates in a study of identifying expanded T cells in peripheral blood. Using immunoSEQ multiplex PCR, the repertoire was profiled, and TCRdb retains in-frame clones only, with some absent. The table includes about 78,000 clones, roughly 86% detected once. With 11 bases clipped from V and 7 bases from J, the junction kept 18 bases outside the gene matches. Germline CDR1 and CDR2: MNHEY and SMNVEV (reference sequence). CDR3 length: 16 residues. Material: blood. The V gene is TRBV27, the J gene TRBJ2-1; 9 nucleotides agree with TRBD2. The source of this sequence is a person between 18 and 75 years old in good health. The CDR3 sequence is CASSGTLILHGNEQFF. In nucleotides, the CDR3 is TGTGCCTCTAGCGGGACCTTAATACTACATGGGAATGAGCAGTTCTTC.